The 7 T cell receptor beta chains below all came from one sample that was sequenced in a study of control samples from healthy donors and cancer patients. TCRdb's table, derived via immunoSEQ multiplex PCR, lists solely in-frame clones and lacks some. The sample consists of more than 150,000 clones, about 94% of them appearing once. The sample taken for sequencing was blood. The source of these receptors is a woman aged 25-40 years in good health.

This rearrangement joins TRBV5-8 to TRBJ2-3; TRBD2 might be the D (6 bases). The CDR3 consists of 15 residues. V was trimmed by 0 bases and J by 1 base, leaving 9 bases between them. CDR1 is SGHTS, CDR2 YDEGEE, per germline. CDR3: CASSLAREGTDTQYF. CDR3 DNA sequence: TGTGCCAGCAGCTTGGCCAGGGAGGGCACAGATACGCAGTATTTT.

The chain has TRBV5-1 and TRBJ2-3; D not resolved. This CDR3 has 12 amino acids. Trimming removed 2 bases at V and 0 bases at J, with 1 base between. The V gene's germline CDR1 is SGHRS and CDR2 YFSETQ. Here the CDR3 DNA reads TGCGCCAGCAGCTTTAGCACAGATACGCAGTATTTT. Translation: CASSFSTDTQYF.

The rearrangement uses TRBV10-3 and TRBJ2-1, with 8 nucleotides matching TRBD2. The germline V gene encodes CDR1 ENHRY and CDR2 SYGVKD. Trimming at V came to 6 bases and at J to 7 bases, leaving 5 bases not matched to a gene. The CDR3 extends over 13 amino acids. CDR3 in DNA: TGTGCCATCAGCCCGGGACTAGGGAATGAGCAGTTCTTC. Amino acid sequence: CAISPGLGNEQFF.

The V gene is TRBV24-1, the J gene TRBJ2-4; no clear D gene. The V end was cut by 5 bases, the J end by 6 bases, with 4 bases between. The CDR3 has 11 residues. In germline, CDR1 is KGHDR, CDR2 SFDVKD. CDR3 amino acids: CATSGGNIQYF. In DNA, the CDR3 is TGTGCCACCAGTGGGGGAAACATTCAGTACTTC.

This chain joins TRBV5-1 and TRBJ2-7; TRBD1 matches 8 bases. The CDR3 spans 15 residues. CDR1 and CDR2 (germline): SGHRS, YFSETQ. Unmatched junction bases numbered 4, after V lost 0 bases and J lost 2 bases. The CDR3 DNA follows: TGCGCCAGCAGCTTGGGTGGGACAGGACCCTACGAGCAGTACTTC. Translating gives CASSLGGTGPYEQYF.

The chain joins TRBV6-1 to TRBJ2-1, with TRBD2 matching 8 bases. The CDR3 extends over 16 amino acids. The trim removed 2 bases at V and 7 bases at J, leaving 10 bases unmatched. CDR1 is MNHNS, CDR2 SASEGT, per germline. CDR3 sequence: CASSEREASGQNEQFF. In DNA form, the CDR3 reads TGTGCCAGCAGTGAACGGGAGGCTAGCGGGCAGAATGAGCAGTTCTTC.

The chain employs TRBV24-1 and TRBJ2-3, with 9 bases aligning to TRBD2. The CDR3 is 18 residues long. Germline V CDR1 and CDR2: KGHDR, SFDVKD. After removal of 2 bases from V and 5 bases from J, the junction contained 13 bases not matched to a gene. CDR3 amino acids: CATSDWVAASGNVDTQYF. The CDR3, as DNA: TGTGCCACCAGTGATTGGGTTGCGGCTAGCGGGAATGTAGATACGCAGTATTTT.